What follows are 9 T cell receptor beta chains derived from one specimen sequenced in a study of cytomegalovirus exposure and HLA in healthy donors. PCR amplification relied on 60 Vbeta primers (plus 13 Jbeta primers). Profiling relied on immunoSEQ multiplex PCR, and the TCRdb table lists in-frame clones only, not all of them. The table gives 100,000 to 150,000 clones; the top ten clones make up over 1.5% of it. The sample consisted of PBMCs. The receptors originated from a woman aged 40 to 50 in good health and CMV-seropositive.

Written as DNA, the CDR3 is TGTGCCAGCAGTCAGGACAGAGATAATGAAAAACTGTTTTTT. Its protein is CASSQDRDNEKLFF. The chain uses TRBV6-5 and TRBJ1-4, with a weak D call TRBD1 (6 bases). CDR1 MNHEY and CDR2 SVGAGI come from the germline V gene. This CDR3 contains 14 residues. The V end was cut by 5 bases, the J end by 4 bases, with 11 bases between.

The V and J genes are TRBV9 and TRBJ1-1, with 7 bases lining up with TRBD1. The CDR3 is made up of 17 amino acids. CDR1 and CDR2 from the germline V gene are SGDLS and YYNGEE. Unmatched junction bases numbered 8, after V lost 0 bases and J lost 0 bases. The CDR3 DNA sequence: TGTGCCAGCAGCGTAGGACCTACAGGGGTGATGAACACTGAAGCTTTCTTT. Translating gives CASSVGPTGVMNTEAFF.

CDR3 sequence: CASSPGTTLTGELFF. The CDR3 nucleotides read TGTGCCAGCAGCCCCGGGACAACCCTCACCGGGGAGCTGTTTTTT. The J gene is TRBJ2-2, the V gene TRBV6-5; possibly TRBD1 for D (6 bases). The CDR3 sequence is 15 residues long. CDR1 and CDR2 from the germline V gene are MNHEY and SVGAGI. Trimming removed 6 bases at V and 4 bases at J, with 15 bases between.

Comments on this clone: One junction end disagrees with the germline gene, perhaps due to a read error. This chain uses TRBV7-7 with TRBJ2-7; D unclear. Germline values: CDR1 SSHAT, CDR2 FNYEAQ (reference sequence). The CDR3 length is 14 residues. The CDR3 region is CASSYPGLTYEQYF. The CDR3 DNA is TGTGCTAGCAGCTATCCGGGTTTAACCTACGAGCAGTACTTC.

This chain uses TRBV6-5 with TRBJ1-4; D ambiguous. The germline V and J ends were trimmed by 0 bases and 7 bases, with 6 bases remaining between them. Germline loops: CDR1 MNHEY, CDR2 SVGAGI. This CDR3 has 13 residues. The CDR3 sequence is CASSYSMAEKLFF. DNA for the CDR3: TGTGCCAGCAGTTACTCTATGGCTGAAAAACTGTTTTTT.

The V and J genes are TRBV27 and TRBJ2-3, with TRBD2 matching over 7 bases. Trimming removed 4 bases from V and 2 bases from J; junction bases left unmatched: 9. Germline CDR1 is MNHEY and CDR2 is SMNVEV (reference sequence). The CDR3 is made up of 16 amino acids. CDR3 sequence reads: CASSSPAGLSTDTQYF. In nucleotides, the CDR3 is TGTGCCAGCAGTTCTCCAGCGGGACTATCCACAGATACGCAGTATTTT.

The DNA of the CDR3 is TGTGCCAGCAGGGGGTTCGGCGCTAGCGGTTCCTACGAGCAGTACTTC. As protein: CASRGFGASGSYEQYF. The V and J genes are TRBV13 and TRBJ2-7, with 7 bases identical to TRBD2. The CDR3 consists of 16 residues. With V trimmed by 6 bases and J by 1 base, 12 bases remained unmatched. CDR1 PRHDT and CDR2 FYEKMQ come from the germline V gene (reference sequence).

The gene calls are TRBV2 and TRBJ1-5, with a weak D call TRBD1 (5 bases). This CDR3 spans 14 amino acids. Trimming took 4 bases from V and 0 from J, leaving 7 bases between them. Germline V lookup: CDR1 SNHLY, CDR2 FYNNEI. CDR3 nucleotides: TGTGCCAGCAGTGTGACAGTTAGCAATCAGCCCCAGCATTTT. This codes for CASSVTVSNQPQHF.

This chain links TRBV6-4 with TRBJ2-2, with D possibly being TRBD1 (6 bases). The CDR3 has 15 residues. Trimming took off 0 bases at V and 6 bases at J, with 11 bases between the two ends. Germline CDR1 is MRHNA and CDR2 is SNTAGT. CDR3 region: CASSDSNEGAGELFF. CDR3 nucleotides: TGTGCCAGCAGTGACTCGAATGAGGGGGCCGGGGAGCTGTTTTTT.